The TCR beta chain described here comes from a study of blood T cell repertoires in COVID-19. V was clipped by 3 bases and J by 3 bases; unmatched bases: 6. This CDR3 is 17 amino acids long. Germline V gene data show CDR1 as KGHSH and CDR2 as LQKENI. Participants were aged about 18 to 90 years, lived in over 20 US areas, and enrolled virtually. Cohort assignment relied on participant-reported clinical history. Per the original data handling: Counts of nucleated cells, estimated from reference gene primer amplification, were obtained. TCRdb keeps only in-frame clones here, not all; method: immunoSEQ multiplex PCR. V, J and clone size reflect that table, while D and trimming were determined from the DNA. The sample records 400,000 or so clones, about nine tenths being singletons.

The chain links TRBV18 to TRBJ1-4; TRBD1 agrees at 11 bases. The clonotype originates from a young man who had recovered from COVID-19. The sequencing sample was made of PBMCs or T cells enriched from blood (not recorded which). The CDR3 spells CASSPGTGGSANEKLFF. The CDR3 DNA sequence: TGTGCCAGCTCACCCGGGACAGGGGGATCAGCTAATGAAAAACTGTTTTTT.